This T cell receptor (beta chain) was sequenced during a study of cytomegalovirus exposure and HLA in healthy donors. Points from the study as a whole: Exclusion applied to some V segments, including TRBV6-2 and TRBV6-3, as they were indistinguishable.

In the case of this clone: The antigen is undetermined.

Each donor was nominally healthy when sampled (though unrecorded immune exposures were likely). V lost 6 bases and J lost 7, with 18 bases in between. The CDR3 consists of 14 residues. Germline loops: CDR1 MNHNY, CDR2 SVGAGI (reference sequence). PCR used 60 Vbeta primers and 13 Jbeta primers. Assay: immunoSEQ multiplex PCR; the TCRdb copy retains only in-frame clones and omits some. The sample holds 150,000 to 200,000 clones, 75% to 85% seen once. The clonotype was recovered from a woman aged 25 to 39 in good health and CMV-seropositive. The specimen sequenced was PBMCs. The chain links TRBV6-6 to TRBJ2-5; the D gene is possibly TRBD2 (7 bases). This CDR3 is CASRIDRPGGTQYF. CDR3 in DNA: TGTGCCAGCAGAATCGACAGGCCGGGGGGGACCCAGTACTTC.